The T cell receptor (beta chain) described here comes from a study of blood T cell repertoires in COVID-19. The wider study: Sample material is recorded as cDNA or gDNA derived from T cells, B-cell-depleted T cells, or PBMCs.

V gave up 0 bases and J gave up 1 base, with 4 bases separating them. Germline values: CDR1 SGHNT, CDR2 YYREEE (reference sequence). CDR3 size: 14 residues. Participant age was roughly 18 to 95 years, and participants resided in around 24 US areas. Cohort assignment relied on participant-reported clinical history. Two negative PCRs, clearance, or symptom resolution had been documented for recovered Cohort 3 donors. TCRdb's table, derived via immunoSEQ multiplex PCR, lists solely in-frame clones and lacks some. The sample shows approximately 300,000 clones, about nine tenths of them seen only once. The chain links TRBV5-4 to TRBJ2-2; D unresolved. The clonotype originates from a man aged 25-40 years who had recovered from COVID-19. Sequenced input: PBMCs or T cells enriched from blood (not recorded which). CDR3 loop: CASSLGQNTGELFF. The DNA of the CDR3 is TGTGCCAGCAGCTTGGGACAGAACACCGGGGAGCTGTTTTTT.